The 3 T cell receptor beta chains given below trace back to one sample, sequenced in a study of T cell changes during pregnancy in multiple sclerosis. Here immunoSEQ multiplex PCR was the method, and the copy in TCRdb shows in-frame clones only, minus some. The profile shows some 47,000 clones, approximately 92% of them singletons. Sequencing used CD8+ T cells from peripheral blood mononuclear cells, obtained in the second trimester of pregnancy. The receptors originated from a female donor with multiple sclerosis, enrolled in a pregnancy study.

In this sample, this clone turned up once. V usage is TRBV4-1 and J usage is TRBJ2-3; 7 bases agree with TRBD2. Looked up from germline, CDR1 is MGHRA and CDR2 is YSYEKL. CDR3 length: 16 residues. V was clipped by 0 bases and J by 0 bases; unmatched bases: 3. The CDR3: CASSQDLAVSTDTQYF. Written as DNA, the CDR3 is TGCGCCAGCAGCCAAGACCTAGCGGTAAGCACAGATACGCAGTATTTT.

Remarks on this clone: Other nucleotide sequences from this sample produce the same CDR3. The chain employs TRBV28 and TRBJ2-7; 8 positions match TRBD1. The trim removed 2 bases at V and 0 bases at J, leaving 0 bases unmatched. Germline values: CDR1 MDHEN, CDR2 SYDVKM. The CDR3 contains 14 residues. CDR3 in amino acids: CASSLTGGSYEQYF. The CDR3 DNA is TGTGCCAGCAGTTTAACAGGGGGCTCCTACGAGCAGTACTTC.

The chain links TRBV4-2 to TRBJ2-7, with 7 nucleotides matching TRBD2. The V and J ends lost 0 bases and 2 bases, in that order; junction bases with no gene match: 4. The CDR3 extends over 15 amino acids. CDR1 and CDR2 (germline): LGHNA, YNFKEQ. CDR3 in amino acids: CASSQESSGPYEQYF. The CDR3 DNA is TGTGCCAGCAGCCAAGAGTCTAGCGGCCCCTACGAGCAGTACTTC.